This T cell receptor (beta chain) was captured by sequencing in a study of multiple sclerosis patients with progressive multifocal leukoencephalopathy. Overall study findings and caveats: Before and during natalizumab, the clones expanded at PML already existed.

This was a survey-level run. Only in-frame clones appear in the TCRdb table, and some are missing; sequencing was by immunoSEQ multiplex PCR. Found here are about 25,000 clones, around 93% of them singletons; the top ten hold around 2%. Described time point: around eleven months of natalizumab therapy. Prior interferon beta treatment was universal, and the PML patients were all female. This clone was seen once. The antigen is undetermined. The V end lost 1 base, the J end lost 6 bases, and 10 bases lay between the germline ends. The V gene's germline CDR1 is SGHDN and CDR2 FVKESK. CDR3 length: 14 residues.

The chain uses TRBV14 and TRBJ2-1, with unresolved D. This sample comprised PBMCs, obtained from a patient treated with natalizumab. This sequence originates from a man aged 25 to 40 with multiple sclerosis. Here the CDR3 DNA reads TGTGCCAGCAGCCAAGTTCGTGGACGCAATGAGCAGTTCTTC. Residues: CASSQVRGRNEQFF.